The TCR beta chain described here comes from a study of T cell repertoires in cytomegalovirus infection. With respect to this clonotype: Its antigen is currently unknown.

This CDR3 is built from 15 residues. V was clipped by 4 bases and J by 2 bases, with 15 bases between them. CDR1 SGHAT and CDR2 FQNNGV come from the germline V gene. Overall study findings and caveats: Within the response measured ex vivo, HLA-C-restricted CMV-specific TCR beta clonotypes were dominant.

TCRdb re-called the reads through MiXCR, storing one row per CDR3 protein. The data show approximately 500,000 distinct CDR3 sequences, with 16% seen just once and around 25% held by the top ten. This clonotype was sampled from a human donor in good health (CMV status not recorded). Some clones in this sample may be carry-over from other donors' samples. Source material: CD8+ T cells from PBMCs. This rearrangement joins TRBV11-2 to TRBJ2-7; a weak D match, TRBD2 (7 bases). Written as DNA, the CDR3 is TGTGCCAGCAGCTCGAGGGAGGGGACACCCTACGAGCAGTACTTC. This sequence encodes CASSSREGTPYEQYF. Filled out from reference TRBV11-2 and TRBJ2-7, the complete variable domain reads EAGVAQSPRYKIIEKRQSVAFWCNPISGHATLYWYQQILGQGPKLLIQFQNNGVVDDSQLPKDRFSAERLKGVDSTLKIQPAKLEDSAVYLCASSSREGTPYEQYFGPGTRLTVT.